This T cell receptor (beta chain) was found in a study of T cells in Graves' hyperthyroidism and ophthalmopathy. In the study overall: Before any treatment, at initial diagnosis, peripheral blood was collected.

It was considered stable Graves' hyperthyroidism when ophthalmopathy did not progress within 18 months. The TCR beta CDR3 regions underwent amplification using RNA transcripts as the source. When the TCR CDR3 underwent first-round RT-PCR, the HTBI primer set was used. Via MiXCR, TCRdb re-called the multiplex PCR reads, giving one row per CDR3 protein. The profile shows approximately 300,000 distinct CDR3 sequences, approximately 16% of them singletons. Trimming removed 2 bases at V and 7 bases at J, with 1 base between. The CDR3 consists of 11 residues. Germline CDR1 KGHDR, CDR2 SFDVKD. The sequence derives from a man aged 25 to 45 with Graves' hyperthyroidism. This chain uses TRBV24-1 with TRBJ1-4, with unresolved D. The sequenced sample consisted of blood. The CDR3 DNA reads as TGTGCCACCAGTGATTCTGAAAAACTGTTTTTT. This encodes CATSDSEKLFF.